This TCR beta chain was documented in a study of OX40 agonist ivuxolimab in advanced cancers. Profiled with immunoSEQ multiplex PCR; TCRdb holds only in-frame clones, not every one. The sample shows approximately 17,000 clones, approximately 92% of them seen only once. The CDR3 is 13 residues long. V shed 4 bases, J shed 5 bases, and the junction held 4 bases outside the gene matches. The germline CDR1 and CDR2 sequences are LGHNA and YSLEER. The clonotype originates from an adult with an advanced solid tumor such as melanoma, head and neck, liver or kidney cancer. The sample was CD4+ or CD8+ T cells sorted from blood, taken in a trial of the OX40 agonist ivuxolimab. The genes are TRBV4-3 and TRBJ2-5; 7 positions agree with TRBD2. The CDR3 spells CASSPSAGETQYF. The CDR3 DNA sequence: TGCGCCAGCAGCCCCTCAGCGGGGGAGACCCAGTACTTC.